The present T cell receptor (beta chain) was sequenced within a study of blood T cells in healthy people across ages. The use of a sample-barcoded 5' primer and a J-beta primer mix characterized a second PCR of about 7 to 12 cycles. TCRdb reprocessed the 5' RACE reads with MiXCR, giving one entry per CDR3 protein. This table holds about 680,000 distinct CDR3 sequences, roughly 50% found once. This clonotype was detected only a few times. Per sample, extraction of total RNA gave at least 5.5 micrograms in every case. The clonotype was recovered from a woman in her fifties or sixties in good health. Sequencing was carried out using blood.

The CDR3: CASSFPGRYGYTF. The CDR3 nucleotides read TGTGCCAGCAGTTTTCCGGGGAGATATGGCTACACCTTC. This chain joins TRBV12-3 or TRBV12-4 and TRBJ1-2; the D is unclear. The CDR3 runs 13 residues. Deletions cut 3 bases from V and 5 bases from J, with 10 bases between.